This T cell receptor beta chain was identified in a study of OX40 agonist ivuxolimab in advanced cancers. Study-level background: The drug used for patients, ivuxolimab, was an agonistic anti-OX40 (CD134) antibody.

The repertoire was sequenced with immunoSEQ multiplex PCR; TCRdb's copy has only in-frame clones and lacks some. The top ten hold 26% of the sample, which has tens of thousands of clones, around nine tenths seen once. Exclusion applied to patients with autoimmune disease history or systemic immunosuppression. Blood was sampled at baseline, cycle 4 day 1, and cycle 7 day 1. The CDR3 extends over 17 amino acids. V lost 3 bases to trimming and J lost 1 base, with 18 bases between them. Germline V gene lookup returns CDR1 MDHEN and CDR2 SYDVKM. The TCR sequence derives from an adult with an advanced solid tumor such as melanoma, head and neck, liver or kidney cancer. Sequencing was performed on CD4+ or CD8+ T cells sorted from blood, taken in a trial of the OX40 agonist ivuxolimab. This sequence joins TRBV28 and TRBJ1-1; D may be TRBD1 (5 bases). The chain's CDR3 is CASSLGGADLPNTEAFF. CDR3 sequence (DNA): TGTGCCAGCAGTTTGGGTGGGGCGGATCTCCCGAACACTGAAGCTTTCTTT.